This note documents a single T cell receptor beta chain sequence. The antigen remains unidentified. The V end lost 5 bases, the J end lost 0 bases, and 14 bases lay between the germline ends. Germline CDR1 is MNHNY and CDR2 is SVGAGI (reference sequence). The length of the CDR3 is 16 residues. Using immunoSEQ multiplex PCR, the repertoire was profiled, and TCRdb retains in-frame clones only, with some absent. The sample has 36,000 or so clones, 77% seen once; the top ten hold roughly 2.8%. This sample is drawn from a study of CD4 T cells in relation to SARS-CoV-2 and coronaviruses. Broader study findings: Crossreactivity was assessed only for spike protein, not other viral proteins.

The rearrangement joins TRBV6-6 to TRBJ1-5; a possible D gene is TRBD1 (5 bases). The source is an adult with COVID-19. The sequencing input was memory CD4+ T cells from PBMCs, cultured in vitro. CDR3 nucleotides: TGTGCCAGCAGTCTGGGGACGGAGCATAGCAATCAGCCCCAGCATTTT. It is translated as CASSLGTEHSNQPQHF.